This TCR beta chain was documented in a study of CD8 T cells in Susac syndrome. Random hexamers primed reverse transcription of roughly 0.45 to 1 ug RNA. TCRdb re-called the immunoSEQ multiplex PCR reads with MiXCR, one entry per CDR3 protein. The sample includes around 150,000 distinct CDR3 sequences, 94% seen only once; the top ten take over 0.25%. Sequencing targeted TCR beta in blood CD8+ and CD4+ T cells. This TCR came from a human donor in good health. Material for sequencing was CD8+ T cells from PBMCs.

CDR3 loop: CASSERGLAGGPEFF. In DNA, the CDR3 is TGTGCCAGCAGCGAGAGGGGACTAGCGGGAGGGCCTGAGTTCTTC. This chain connects TRBV9 to TRBJ2-1, with 16 bases aligning to TRBD2. Trimming removed 3 bases from V and 14 bases from J; junction bases left unmatched: 8. The CDR3 consists of 15 residues. In germline, CDR1 is SGDLS, CDR2 YYNGEE.